This TCR beta chain was retrieved from a study of post-analysis software for immune sequencing data (dated by TCRdb to between 2015 and 2016). A note on the overall study: The recorded disease courses included relapsing-remitting, secondary progressive and progressive-relapsing multiple sclerosis, and some patients had no subtype annotation. The patient repertoires were set against roughly eleven previously published healthy control repertoires from donors whose ages ranged from 6 to 25 years. A subset of samples was prepared in parallel using single-end sample barcoding, then pooled and co-amplified after Illumina adapter ligation. The paper's findings and limits, for the study overall: Patients showed significantly higher frequencies than controls for about 5 TRBV segments, among them TRBV5-6, TRBV5-1 and TRBV20-1. Normalized Chao1 diversity was significantly lower in multiple sclerosis patients than controls, suggesting substantial peripheral T-cell clonal expansion. The control group was slightly older than the multiple sclerosis patient group. Direct clustering with F measure revealed strong co-clustering of samples prepared in the same batch, which led to a batch-effect correction.

A word on this clonotype: Its antigen is unknown. Within one base of it there is no much larger clone, and no base qualities were kept.

TCR beta repertoires were profiled from peripheral blood of more than ten young patients with multiple sclerosis to demonstrate the VDJtools post-analysis software. The multiple sclerosis patients were children and adolescents between about 6 and 16 years of age. The method was PCR. Sequencing instrument: Illumina HiSeq 2500. Unique molecular identifiers were incorporated into TCR beta cDNA libraries to reduce PCR and sequencing biases. Approximately 500,000 cDNA molecules were obtained for every 1 to 10 million input T cells, so each molecule roughly corresponded to one T cell. Patient libraries were prepared and sequenced with the same protocol used for the earlier healthy control dataset. Within a given batch, samples were prepared together, multiplexed and sequenced on the same HiSeq lane. The published analysis was carried out like this. MIGEC was used to process the raw barcoded reads, and molecular identifier groups with only a single read were discarded before consensus assembly and CDR3 extraction. Clonotype tables were post-analysed with VDJtools, normalizing diversity by down-sampling all datasets to the smallest sample size. To correct batch-related cross-sample contamination, repertoire overlap clustering matched CDR3 amino acid sequences but not nucleotide sequences. The public reads were reanalyzed by TCRdb: fastp trimming at Q25, MiXCR alignment, in-frame beta chains only. Every distinct CDR3 protein forms one entry, paired with its most common genes and DNA. Here the V and J calls rest on TCRdb's processing, not on the authors' analysis. This sample has about 560,000 distinct CDR3 sequences in its table, and roughly 47% of those were observed once. Of the sample, approximately 1.7% falls within the top ten clones.

The germline V gene encodes CDR1 DFQATT and CDR2 SNEGSKA (reference sequence). V and J are trimmed by 1 base and 9 bases, and the gene matches miss 8 bases of the junction. The CDR3 holds 15 amino acids from the cysteine to the phenylalanine. Only the CDR3 DNA is retained, 45 bases long and in frame from the first base. The sequence joins TRBV20-1 to TRBJ1-6; TRBD1 aligns with 8 central bases. This TCR was sampled from a girl aged 5 to 17 with multiple sclerosis. The specimen was blood. The DNA is TGCAGTGCTAGAGGCCGACAGGGGAGGGGTTCACCCCTCCACTTT. It codes for CSARGRQGRGSPLHF.